The present T cell receptor beta chain was sequenced within a study of regulatory T cells in long-lasting Graves disease. The overall study: Graves' patients who were just diagnosed had used antithyroid drugs for under 3 months.

This clonotype came up many times. The CDR3 consists of 12 residues. The ends lost 8 bases at V and 5 bases at J; junction bases unmatched: 3. In germline, CDR1 is WNHNN, CDR2 SYGVQD (reference sequence). Combining iRepertoire HTBI primers with Arm-PCR of CDR3 regions, the authors built TCR beta libraries. TCRdb used MiXCR to reprocess the multiplex PCR reads, holding one entry per CDR3 protein. The sample shows a few hundred thousand distinct CDR3 sequences, about 15% of them seen only once. Sample time point: newly diagnosed GD, antithyroid drugs for less than 3 months. RNA from PBMCs was the source of the TCR library. These records were also assigned to another study, of T cells in Graves' hyperthyroidism and ophthalmopathy. That paper notes: Participants, patients aged 18 to 65, had newly diagnosed hyperthyroidism with a duration under 2 months. A first-round RT-PCR of the TCR CDR3 used the HTBI primer set.

The gene calls are TRBV10-1 and TRBJ1-2; TRBD1 agrees at 9 bases. The sequencing used peripheral blood mononuclear cells (PBMCs), collected at new diagnosis, from a patient treated with antithyroid drugs. The receptor was derived from a woman aged 40-49 years with Graves disease. Here the CDR3 reads CASPGQGYGYTF. The CDR3 coding sequence is TGCGCCAGCCCCGGACAGGGGTATGGCTACACCTTC.